The subject of this entry is one T cell receptor beta chain. Its antigen has not been determined. Per-base qualities were not stored, and no clone one base away is much larger. The data were obtained in a study of T cell responses to AZD1222 COVID-19 vaccine (dated by TCRdb to the early 2020s). Study-wide context: AZD1222 recipients given second doses at about 4 weeks or at about 12 weeks were pooled, since spike-specific TCR depth and breadth were not found to differ between the two schedules. TCR sequencing was performed for about 250 trial participants, of whom around 200 were given two doses of AZD1222 and around 25 were given two doses of MenACWY control vaccine. Trial participants were enrolled into age subgroups of 18-55, 56-69 and 70-plus years, which contained around 140, 26 and 57 TCR-sequenced participants, respectively. The full study reports these points: In the small 56-69-year group, the increase in depth fell short of significance, most likely because of low power. Conclusions about previously exposed vaccinees are limited because only a handful of AZD1222 recipients were SARS-CoV-2 seropositive at baseline. Vaccine-associated CD4 TCRs spanned the whole spike protein, with dominant responses in regions 160-218 and 743-854. Participants were mostly white British and included more females than males, and it was suggested by the authors that clonal diversity may have been underestimated. Because no day 14 peak-response samples were available, the repertoires could be characterized only after the peak T cell response. After two AZD1222 doses, spike-specific TCR breadth and depth were significantly higher than at day 0 and than in MenACWY recipients. Reportedly, almost half of the unique spike-specific TCRs recognized epitopes lying outside the regions that are mutated in the B.1.351 and B.1.1.7 variants.

The sample's time point label, decoded: baseline before first vaccination. Samples from vaccinated people were obtained from the UK trials COV001 and COV002, which included a single-blind randomized controlled phase 2/3 trial of AZD1222 (ChAdOx1 nCoV-19) in healthy adults. For TCRbeta chain sequencing, PBMC samples were collected from trial participants at day 0 and at day 28 after the second dose. The CDR3 regions of human TCRbeta chains were analyzed by immunosequencing. On the study's bioinformatics: TCRs in the repertoires were matched against a reference library of SARS-CoV-2-specific TCRs that had been generated with the MIRA antigen-specificity platform. Breadth was defined as the fraction of unique TCRs that were SARS-CoV-2-associated. Depth was defined as the fraction of total T cells that were SARS-CoV-2-associated. Using the MIRA data, each spike-specific TCR was assigned both to the spike region to which the TCR was reactive and to a CD4 or CD8 class. Log10-transformed breadth and depth values were compared by one-way ANOVA with Sidak's multiple comparisons tests. TCRdb retrieved this table from immuneACCESS and kept in-frame rearrangements only. Not all clones are present; in checked studies, unresolved V genes account for under half, and no reason is known for the remainder. V and J calls plus clone size are reproduced from that table; the DNA served to infer D and trimming. The sample table records roughly 140,000 clones; 75% to 95% of these occur just once. The top ten constitute 1.5% to 2% of the sample.

V and J are truncated by 7 bases and 5 bases respectively, leaving an intervening sequence of 5 bases. From the cysteine through the phenylalanine, the CDR3 covers 10 amino acids. Only the CDR3 region is kept as DNA, spanning 30 bases read in frame from base 1. The germline V gene encodes CDR1 MDHEN and CDR2 SYDVKM. This receptor chain uses TRBV28 and TRBJ1-2; the D gene lacks a confident call. The source material was peripheral blood, sampled on day 0 of AZD1222 vaccination. The receptor was derived from an adult in good health. The sequenced DNA: TGTGCCAGCATGAAGTATGGCTACACCTTC. Translation gives CASMKYGYTF.